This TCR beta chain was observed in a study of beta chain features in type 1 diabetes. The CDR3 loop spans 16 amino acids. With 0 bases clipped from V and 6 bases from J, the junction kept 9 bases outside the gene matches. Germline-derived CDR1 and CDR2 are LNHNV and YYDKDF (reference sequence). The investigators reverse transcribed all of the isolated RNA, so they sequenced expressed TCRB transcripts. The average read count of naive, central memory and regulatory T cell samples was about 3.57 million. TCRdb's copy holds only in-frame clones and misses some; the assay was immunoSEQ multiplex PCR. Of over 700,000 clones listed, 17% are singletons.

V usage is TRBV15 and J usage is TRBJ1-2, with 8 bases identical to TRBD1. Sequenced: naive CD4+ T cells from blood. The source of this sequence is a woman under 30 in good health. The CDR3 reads CATSRDRRQGKDGYTF. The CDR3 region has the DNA TGTGCCACCAGCAGAGATAGGCGACAGGGGAAAGATGGCTACACCTTC.